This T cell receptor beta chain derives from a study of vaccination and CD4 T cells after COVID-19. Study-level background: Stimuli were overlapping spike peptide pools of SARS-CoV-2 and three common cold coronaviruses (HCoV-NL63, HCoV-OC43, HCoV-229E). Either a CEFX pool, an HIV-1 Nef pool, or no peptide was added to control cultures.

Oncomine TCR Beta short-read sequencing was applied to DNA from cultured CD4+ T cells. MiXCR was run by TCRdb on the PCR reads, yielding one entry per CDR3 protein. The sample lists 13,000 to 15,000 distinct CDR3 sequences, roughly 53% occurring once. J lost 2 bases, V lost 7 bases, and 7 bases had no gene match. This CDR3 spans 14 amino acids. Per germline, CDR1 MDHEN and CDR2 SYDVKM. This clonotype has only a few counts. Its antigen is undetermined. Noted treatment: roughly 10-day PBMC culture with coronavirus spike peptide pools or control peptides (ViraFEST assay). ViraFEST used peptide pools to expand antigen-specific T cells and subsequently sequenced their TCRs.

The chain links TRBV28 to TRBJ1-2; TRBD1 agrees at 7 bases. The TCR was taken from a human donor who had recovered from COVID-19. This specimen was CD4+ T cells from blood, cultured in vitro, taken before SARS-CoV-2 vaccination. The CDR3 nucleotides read TGTGCCAGCACTCCGGGACAGCCGAACTATGGCTACACCTTC. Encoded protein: CASTPGQPNYGYTF.